Each of the 13 T cell receptor beta chains below was sequenced from the same sample in a study of molecular identifiers for immune sequencing clone quantification. TCRdb itself ran the PCR reads through MiXCR, one entry per CDR3 protein. This sample has nearly 55,000 distinct CDR3 sequences, with about a third found just once. The sequenced material came from naive CD8+ T cells from blood, with Jurkat cell RNA spiked in. Subset meaning: FACS-sorted CD8+CD4-CCR7+CD45RA+ naive T cells. The receptors here all came from a human donor in good health. Some libraries in this study had Jurkat cell RNA spiked in.

This clonotype was recorded a few times. This sequence joins TRBV4-3 and TRBJ2-5, with 7 bases fitting TRBD1. The CDR3 totals 15 residues. The V gene's germline CDR1 is LGHNA and CDR2 YSLEER. Losses at the gene ends were 2 bases for V and 13 bases for J; bases not matched to a gene: 16. The CDR3 loop reads CASSQNSVSGGPMYF. The CDR3 nucleotides are TGCGCCAGCAGCCAAAACAGTGTGTCAGGGGGTCCTATGTACTTC.

This clonotype appeared a few times. The gene calls are TRBV6-2 or TRBV6-3 and TRBJ1-5; 10 bases align to TRBD1. CDR3 length: 15 residues. Per the germline V gene, CDR1 is MNHEY and CDR2 is SVGEGT. Trimming took 4 bases from V and 5 from J; bases not matched to a gene: 5. The chain's CDR3 is CASSSGTGVHQPQHF. The CDR3 region has the DNA TGTGCCAGCAGTTCCGGGACAGGGGTGCATCAGCCCCAGCATTTT.

This clonotype appeared once. This chain joins TRBV3-1 and TRBJ1-1, with a possible D match to TRBD1 (5 bases). V lost 4 bases and J lost 8, with 8 bases in between. CDR3 length: 11 residues. The germline CDR1 and CDR2 sequences are LGHDT and YNNKEL (reference sequence). The CDR3 DNA follows: TGTGCCAGCAGCCTGGGACCAGAAGCTTTCTTT. It is translated as CASSLGPEAFF.

Note on this clonotype: The CDR3 carries no conserved terminal phenylalanine or tryptophan, so it likely arises from a read error. The chain has TRBV12-3 or TRBV12-4 and TRBJ2-5; D might be TRBD1 (6 bases). CDR3 length: 15 amino acids. Trimming stripped 2 bases from V and 5 bases from J, with 15 bases between. CDR3 bases: TGTGCCAGCAGTTTATTAGGTACAGGGTTTGAGACCCAGTACATC. Protein sequence: CASSLLGTGFETQYI.

This clonotype was seen only a few times. This rearrangement joins TRBV27 to TRBJ2-3, with D tentatively TRBD1 (5 bases). V was clipped by 5 bases and J by 1 base, with 13 bases between them. In germline, CDR1 is MNHEY, CDR2 SMNVEV (reference sequence). The CDR3 length is 15 residues. The CDR3 DNA follows: TGTGCCAGCAGTCCCCCGTGGGGCCGCACAGATACGCAGTATTTT. Protein product: CASSPPWGRTDTQYF.

This clonotype has a count of ten or more. J is TRBJ1-4 and V is TRBV4-3; 9 bases match TRBD1. Germline V gene lookup returns CDR1 LGHNA and CDR2 YSLEER. The CDR3 has 15 residues. V lost 1 base to trimming and J lost 8 bases; unmatched junction nucleotides: 5. The CDR3: CASSQAPGTGEKLFF. CDR3 coding DNA: TGCGCCAGCAGCCAAGCCCCCGGGACAGGGGAAAAACTGTTTTTT.

J is TRBJ2-5 and V is TRBV6-2 or TRBV6-3; 10 bases fit TRBD2. Per the germline V gene, CDR1 is MNHEY and CDR2 is SVGEGT. V dropped 4 bases and J dropped 3; count of bases not matched to a gene: 8. CDR3 length equals 16 residues. The CDR3 bases are TGTGCCAGCAGTTTCTTATCCGGGACTAGCGAAGAGACCCAGTACTTC. Translated: CASSFLSGTSEETQYF.

About this clonotype itself: This may be a read error: a much more frequent sequence differs by one nucleotide. The chain recombines TRBV28 with TRBJ1-5; 7 positions match TRBD1. The CDR3 extends over 15 amino acids. Per the germline V gene, CDR1 is MDHEN and CDR2 is SYDVKM. The CDR3 sequence is CASSHDLGTDQPQRF. The CDR3 DNA follows: TGTGCCAGCAGTCACGACTTAGGGACAGATCAGCCCCAGCGTTTT.

The chain links TRBV9 to TRBJ2-3, with a possible D match to TRBD2 (6 bases). The V and J ends lost 0 bases and 3 bases respectively, with 11 bases between them. This CDR3 is built from 15 residues. Germline V CDR1 and CDR2: SGDLS, YYNGEE. The CDR3 DNA reads as TGTGCCAGCAGCGTAGACGGGAGTCGGACAGATACGCAGTATTTT. Amino acids: CASSVDGSRTDTQYF.

In the case of this clonotype: A much larger clone sits a single nucleotide away, making a read error possible. Here the CDR3 omits its conserved ending phenylalanine or tryptophan, so a read error is the likely source. This sequence joins TRBV5-1 and TRBJ2-5, with D perhaps TRBD1 (6 bases). V lost 4 bases to trimming and J lost 1 base, with 11 bases between them. The germline gives CDR1 SGHRS, CDR2 YFSETQ. The CDR3 totals 14 residues. In DNA, the CDR3 is TGCGCCAGCAGCCCTCGGGACACCCAAGAGACCCAGTACATC. This gives the protein CASSPRDTQETQYI.

Of note for this clonotype: A much more abundant neighbour one base away suggests this may be a read error. The gene calls are TRBV13 and TRBJ2-7; D is tentatively TRBD1 or TRBD2 (6 bases each). The CDR3 contains 14 residues. The germline CDR1 and CDR2 sequences are PRHDT and FYEKMQ (reference sequence). The CDR3 DNA is TGTGCCAGCAGCCCGGGGGCAAGCTCCTACGAGCTGTACTTC. Protein sequence: CASSPGASSYELYF. The variable domain in full, with the rest retrieved from reference TRBV13 and TRBJ2-7, is AAGVIQSPRHLIKEKRETATLKCYPIPRHDTVYWYQQGPGQDPQFLISFYEKMQSDKGSIPDRFSAQQFSDYHSELNMSSLELGDSALYFCASSPGASSYELYFGPGTRLTVT.

There are a few counts of this clonotype. This chain links TRBV5-1 with TRBJ2-6; TRBD1 might be the D (7 bases). Germline CDR1 SGHRS, CDR2 YFSETQ. The length of the CDR3 is 21 residues. V lost 1 base and J 2 bases, leaving 25 bases between the germline ends. The CDR3 bases are TGCGCCAGCAGCTTGCGGAGGGGGCGCGAGATTTCGGGGGCTGGGGCCAACGTCCTGACTTTC. Protein: CASSLRRGREISGAGANVLTF.

This chain connects TRBV28 to TRBJ1-4; TRBD1 agrees at 7 bases. The germline gives CDR1 MDHEN, CDR2 SYDVKM. The V and J ends lost 6 bases and 8 bases, in that order; junction bases with no gene match: 12. The CDR3 has 15 residues. CDR3 sequence: CASSRRQGIEEKLFF. CDR3 DNA: TGTGCCAGCAGCCGACGACAGGGAATAGAGGAAAAACTGTTTTTT.